Following are 21 T cell receptor beta chains from one sample sequenced in a study of blood T cell repertoires in COVID-19. Using immunoSEQ multiplex PCR, the repertoire was profiled, and TCRdb retains in-frame clones only, with some absent. Of roughly 260,000 clones listed, about 90% are singletons. The sequenced sample consisted of peripheral blood. The receptor set was obtained from a woman between 50 and 59 years old with acute or convalescent COVID-19.

The chain employs TRBV2 and TRBJ1-1, with a tentative D call TRBD1 (5 bases). Trimming took 4 bases from V and 1 from J, leaving 10 bases between them. Germline V gene data show CDR1 as SNHLY and CDR2 as FYNNEI. The CDR3 loop spans 14 amino acids. The CDR3 loop is CASSVDTGNTEAFF. The CDR3 DNA reads as TGTGCCAGCAGTGTGGACACGGGGAACACTGAAGCTTTCTTT.

The chain combines TRBV14 with TRBJ1-3; possibly TRBD1 for D (5 bases). CDR3 size: 19 residues. From germline, CDR1 is SGHDN and CDR2 FVKESK. Trimming removed 0 bases at V and 2 bases at J, with 20 bases between. The DNA of the CDR3 is TGTGCCAGCAGCCAAGACCGGAAATACACCGGAGGGGCTGGAAACACCATATATTTT. Amino acids: CASSQDRKYTGGAGNTIYF.

J is TRBJ1-4 and V is TRBV6-5; 7 bases are shared with TRBD1. V shed 4 bases and J 8 bases; nucleotides not matched to a gene: 7. Germline-derived CDR1 and CDR2 are MNHEY and SVGAGI. The CDR3 runs to 14 residues. CDR3 nucleotide sequence: TGTGCCAGCAGTTGGGACAGAGATGGGGAAAAACTGTTTTTT. Protein sequence: CASSWDRDGEKLFF.

J is TRBJ2-3 and V is TRBV6-4, with D tentatively TRBD2 (6 bases). The CDR3 has 16 residues. Trimming took off 2 bases at V and 2 bases at J, with 14 bases between the two ends. Germline lookup yields CDR1 MRHNA and CDR2 SNTAGT. The CDR3 here is CASSDDPGVNTDTQYF. In DNA, the CDR3 is TGTGCCAGCAGTGACGATCCGGGAGTAAACACAGATACGCAGTATTTT.

The chain couples TRBV11-2 to TRBJ2-7; D is perhaps TRBD2 (5 bases). V was clipped by 5 bases and J by 1 base, with 12 bases between them. The CDR3 is 14 residues long. Looked up from germline, CDR1 is SGHAT and CDR2 is FQNNGV. DNA of the CDR3: TGTGCCAGCAGCCCCGGACTTCAATCCTACGAGCAGTACTTC. It translates to CASSPGLQSYEQYF.

J is TRBJ1-1 and V is TRBV9; 7 bases are shared with TRBD1. The CDR3 extends over 12 amino acids. The ends lost 5 bases at V and 6 bases at J; junction bases unmatched: 4. Germline V gives CDR1 SGDLS, CDR2 YYNGEE. CDR3 nucleotides: TGTGCCAGCAGTCGCCAGGGGGCTGAAGCTTTCTTT. Translated: CASSRQGAEAFF.

The chain couples TRBV5-1 to TRBJ1-4, with 7 bases aligning to TRBD1. The J segment lost 12 bases and the V segment lost 0 bases, leaving 8 bases of the junction unmatched. Germline lookup yields CDR1 SGHRS and CDR2 YFSETQ. The CDR3 has 14 amino acids. Written as DNA, the CDR3 is TGCGCCAGCAGCTTGGCCGGCAGGGGGGATGAACTGTTTTTT. The encoded protein is CASSLAGRGDELFF.

The CDR3 nucleotides are TGTGCCAGCAGTTACCTAAGACAAGCCACTGAAGCTTTCTTT. Its translation: CASSYLRQATEAFF. This chain uses TRBV6-2 or TRBV6-3 with TRBJ1-1; no reliable D call. Per the germline V gene, CDR1 is MNHEY and CDR2 is SVGEGT. Between the trimmed V and J ends, which lost 2 bases and 4 bases, there was a span of 11 bases. CDR3 size: 14 residues.

The chain couples TRBV18 to TRBJ2-2; TRBD1 matches at 9 bases. Germline CDR1 is KGHSH and CDR2 is LQKENI. The CDR3 runs to 14 residues. With V trimmed by 2 bases and J by 9 bases, 4 bases remained unmatched. The CDR3 here is CASSPGTGTRELFF. The CDR3 region has the DNA TGTGCCAGCTCACCAGGGACAGGGACTAGGGAGCTGTTTTTT.

Only a few counts were recorded for this clone. The rearrangement uses TRBV29-1 and TRBJ1-2; D uncertain. V dropped 3 bases and J dropped 1 base, with 15 bases sitting between them. The length of the CDR3 is 15 residues. The V gene's germline CDR1 is SQVTM and CDR2 ANQGSEA. In nucleotides, the CDR3 is TGCAGCGTTGATCTCCCCGGCGGTGTTAACTATGGCTACACCTTC. This sequence encodes CSVDLPGGVNYGYTF. Filled out from reference TRBV29-1 and TRBJ1-2, the complete variable domain reads SAVISQKPSRDICQRGTSLTIQCQVDSQVTMMFWYRQQPGQSLTLIATANQGSEATYESGFVIDKFPISRPNLTFSTLTVSNMSPEDSSIYLCSVDLPGGVNYGYTFGSGTRLTVV.

This chain connects TRBV7-3 to TRBJ2-1; possible D gene TRBD2, 6 bases. V lost 4 bases to trimming and J lost 5 bases, with 12 bases between them. The CDR3 contains 14 residues. Germline assignment: CDR1 SGHTA and CDR2 FQGTGA. CDR3 amino acids: CASSSPRGNNEQFF. Written as DNA, the CDR3 is TGTGCCAGCAGCTCTCCGCGGGGCAACAATGAGCAGTTCTTC. The full variable domain, its missing parts supplied by reference TRBV7-3 and TRBJ2-1, is GAGVSQTPSNKVTEKGKYVELRCDPISGHTALYWYRQSLGQGPEFLIYFQGTGAADDSGLPNDRFFAVRPEGSVSTLKIQRTERGDSAVYLCASSSPRGNNEQFFGPGTRLTVL.

V usage is TRBV27 and J usage is TRBJ1-5, with D uncertain. V was trimmed by 8 bases and J by 2 bases, leaving 16 bases between them. Looked up from germline, CDR1 is MNHEY and CDR2 is SMNVEV (reference sequence). The CDR3 has 15 amino acids. This CDR3 reads CASALGGLGNQPQHF. The CDR3 coding sequence is TGTGCCAGCGCTTTAGGAGGGTTGGGCAATCAGCCCCAGCATTTT.

This rearrangement joins TRBV7-2 to TRBJ2-1; 8 bases fit TRBD2. Unmatched junction bases numbered 10, after V lost 5 bases and J lost 4 bases. The CDR3 is 16 residues long. Germline V gene data show CDR1 as SGHTA and CDR2 as FQGNSA. In DNA, the CDR3 is TGTGCCAGCAGCCAAAAGGGGACTAGGATATACAATGAGCAGTTCTTC. Translated, it gives CASSQKGTRIYNEQFF.

This rearrangement joins TRBV4-3 to TRBJ1-2, with D maybe TRBD1 (5 bases). The CDR3 sequence is 15 residues long. The germline gives CDR1 LGHNA, CDR2 YSLEER. Trimming left V 4 bases short and J 3 bases short, with 15 bases between. Written as DNA, the CDR3 is TGCGCCAGCAGCCTTTTTAGGGGCGAAGACTATGGCTACACCTTC. Translated, it gives CASSLFRGEDYGYTF.

In its sample, this clone was seen a few times. V gene TRBV21-1 combines with J gene TRBJ2-7; the table assigns TRBD2, which was not confirmed against the DNA. TRBV21-1 is a known pseudogene. The CDR3 has 18 residues. Here the CDR3 DNA reads TGTGCCAGCAGAGGTGGTAACAGACTAGCGGAGAAATCCTACGAGCAGTACTTC. It yields the protein CASRGGNRLAEKSYEQYF.

J is TRBJ2-5 and V is TRBV30; no firm D call. Germline V CDR1 and CDR2: GTSNPN, SVGIG (reference sequence). Trimming left V 0 bases short and J 5 bases short, with 13 bases between. The CDR3 runs to 14 residues. Here the CDR3 DNA reads TGTGCCTGGAGTGTGGGTGAGGTTTTGGAGACCCAGTACTTC. Translated, it gives CAWSVGEVLETQYF.

J is TRBJ2-7 and V is TRBV11-2; 8 bases fit TRBD2. Germline CDR1 SGHAT, CDR2 FQNNGV. This CDR3 spans 16 amino acids. V gave up 2 bases and J gave up 3 bases; unmatched junction bases: 9. The CDR3 sequence: CASSLIISGSYYEQYF. The CDR3 DNA follows: TGTGCCAGCAGCTTAATCATCAGCGGGAGTTACTACGAGCAGTACTTC. The full variable domain, completed using reference TRBV11-2 and TRBJ2-7, is EAGVAQSPRYKIIEKRQSVAFWCNPISGHATLYWYQQILGQGPKLLIQFQNNGVVDDSQLPKDRFSAERLKGVDSTLKIQPAKLEDSAVYLCASSLIISGSYYEQYFGPGTRLTVT.

The chain is built from TRBV7-9 and TRBJ2-7; 9 nucleotides agree with TRBD1. The V and J ends lost 5 bases and 7 bases, in that order; junction bases with no gene match: 9. Germline V gene sequence: CDR1 SEHNR, CDR2 FQNEAQ (reference sequence). The CDR3 sequence is 14 residues long. CDR3 DNA: TGTGCCAGCAGCACCGGGACAGGGTTTAGGGAGCAGTACTTC. Amino acid sequence: CASSTGTGFREQYF.

The V gene is TRBV24-1, the J gene TRBJ2-2, with a possible D match to TRBD1 (6 bases). V shed 2 bases and J shed 4 bases, with 13 bases lying between them. The CDR3 loop spans 16 amino acids. CDR1 KGHDR and CDR2 SFDVKD come from the germline V gene. The CDR3 nucleotides are TGTGCCACCAGTGATTCGGACAGTAAGAGCACCGGGGAGCTGTTTTTT. This sequence encodes CATSDSDSKSTGELFF.

This clone came up a few times. The chain combines TRBV9 with TRBJ2-1; 7 nucleotides match TRBD2. This CDR3 contains 17 residues. Germline assignment: CDR1 SGDLS and CDR2 YYNGEE. V trimming: 3 bases; J trimming: 5 bases; junction bases outside the gene matches: 14. The CDR3 DNA reads as TGTGCCAGCAGCGGGGATCCCTACGGCGGGGGAAACAATGAGCAGTTCTTC. It codes for CASSGDPYGGGNNEQFF.

The rearrangement uses TRBV19 and TRBJ2-3, with D possibly TRBD2 on 5 matching bases. Per the germline V gene, CDR1 is LNHDA and CDR2 is SQIVND (reference sequence). The length of the CDR3 is 12 residues. Trimming stripped 7 bases from V and 8 bases from J, with 13 bases between. CDR3: CASTFPEGTQYF. CDR3 in DNA: TGTGCCAGTACCTTCCCCGAGGGTACGCAGTATTTT.